This entry is about one TCR beta chain. No antigen is known for it. The germline CDR1 and CDR2 sequences are DFQATT and SNEGSKA (reference sequence). The V gene lost 6 bases and the J gene lost 4 bases, with 15 bases spanning the gap. The CDR3 loop spans 13 amino acids. MiXCR, applied by TCRdb to the 5' RACE reads, yields one record per CDR3 protein. This repertoire shows about 540,000 distinct CDR3 sequences, about 12% found once; its top ten account for 6.8%. The data stem from a study of CD8 T cells in ankylosing spondylitis. General study points: Seven to nine highly homologous variants made up a TCR beta motif, and this motif appeared characteristic of ankylosing spondylitis blood. Prior literature has documented some motif variants in synovial fluid and blood from reactive arthritis.

This clonotype was obtained from a male donor with ankylosing spondylitis. The rearrangement links TRBV20-1 to TRBJ2-5; D ambiguous. The sample comprised blood, either unsorted or a sorted T cell fraction (not recorded which). Here the CDR3 reads CSAPDWARETQYF. The CDR3 bases are TGCAGTGCCCCCGATTGGGCCCGAGAGACCCAGTACTTC.